This is a list of T cell receptor beta chains from one sample in a study of cytomegalovirus exposure and HLA in healthy donors. Assay used: immunoSEQ multiplex PCR; TCRdb lists only in-frame clones, some missing. This sample has about 120,000 clones, with 70% to 80% found just once. The sample comprised PBMCs. All receptors come from a man between 18 and 35 years old in good health and CMV-seronegative. CDR3s include the opening cysteine and the closing phenylalanine or tryptophan. The D gene is left open where the match is weak. A clone size is listed for some rows: how often the clone was seen (once, few, many), or a class if it is expanded.

V,size,D,J,DNA,CDR3
TRBV7-2,-,-,TRBJ2-7,TGTGCCAGCAGCTTAGTTTGGGGGGACCACGAGCAGTACTTC,CASSLVWGDHEQYF
TRBV9,-,-,TRBJ1-4,TGTGCCAGCAGCGTTTCCCCAGGCGCAAATGAAAAACTGTTTTTT,CASSVSPGANEKLFF
TRBV19,-,TRBD1,TRBJ1-1,TGTGCCAGTAGGGCGGGGACAGGAGCTTTCTTT,CASRAGTGAFF
TRBV19,few,TRBD1,TRBJ1-5,TGTGCCAGTAGTATCCTGGGACAGGGAGGCAATCAGCCCCAGCATTTT,CASSILGQGGNQPQHF
TRBV4-2,-,-,TRBJ1-2,TGTGCCAGCAGCCAAGATGGAACAGCTAACTATGGCTACACCTTC,CASSQDGTANYGYTF
TRBV30,-,-,TRBJ1-1,TGTGCCTGGGTGCGGGACGGGACTGAAGCTTTCTTT,CAWVRDGTEAFF
TRBV6-1,once,-,TRBJ2-1,TGTGCCAGCAGGGGACTCCTGGGGGAGCAGTTCTTC,CASRGLLGEQFF
TRBV15,-,TRBD1,TRBJ1-2,TGTGCCACCAGCAGAGCGGGGACAGGGGGCTCGACGGGAGGCTACACCTTC,CATSRAGTGGSTGGYTF
TRBV6-5,-,TRBD1,TRBJ1-1,TGTGCCAGCAACGCGGGACAGGGGAATGAAGCTTTCTTT,CASNAGQGNEAFF
TRBV28,-,TRBD2,TRBJ2-1,TGTGCCAGCAGCCCTCACTCTAGCGGGGTTTACAATGAGCAGTTCTTC,CASSPHSSGVYNEQFF
TRBV29-1,once,TRBD2,TRBJ2-1,TGCAGCGGTTGGGGGGGGGTGCTAGCGTTATCCTACAATGAGCAGTTCTTC,CSGWGGVLALSYNEQFF
TRBV18,-,TRBD1,TRBJ2-7,TGTGCCAGCTCTGACAGGGGGCAGGACGAGCAGTACTTC,CASSDRGQDEQYF
TRBV6-5,-,TRBD2,TRBJ2-1,TGTGCCAGCAGTTACCCGACGAGCGGGAGGAGTGGTGAGCAGTTCTTC,CASSYPTSGRSGEQFF
TRBV7-2,-,TRBD2,TRBJ2-1,TGTGCCAGCAGCTCGACTAGCGGGCCCTACAATGAGCAGTTCTTC,CASSSTSGPYNEQFF
TRBV6-5,-,-,TRBJ2-7,TGTGCCAGCAGTTGGTTGGGAGGGGGGTACGAGCAGTACTTC,CASSWLGGGYEQYF
TRBV5-1,-,TRBD2,TRBJ2-3,TGCGCCAGCAGCTTGGCTCCGGGAGGATCTAGCACAGATACGCAGTATTTT,CASSLAPGGSSTDTQYF
TRBV6-1,-,-,TRBJ2-5,TGTGCCAGCAGTGAAAGAAGGATAGCCCTCGCGACCCAGTACTTC,CASSERRIALATQYF
TRBV28,few,-,TRBJ2-2,TGTGCCAGCTCATCCGGGACACGTGGAGGCGGGGAGCTGTTTTTT,CASSSGTRGGGELFF
TRBV27,-,-,TRBJ1-2,TGTGCCAGCAGGGAAACGGGAAAAAAAGGAGGCTACACCTTC,CASRETGKKGGYTF
TRBV18,-,-,TRBJ1-4,TGTGCCAGCTCACCAGGGCTTGATGAAAAACTGTTTTTT,CASSPGLDEKLFF
TRBV28,-,-,TRBJ2-1,TGTGCCAGCAGTTTACAAGAGCAGTTCTTC,CASSLQEQFF
TRBV4-1,few,-,TRBJ1-1,TGCGCCAGCAGCCCCCCGGGCAGGGTGGACACTGAAGCTTTCTTT,CASSPPGRVDTEAFF
TRBV5-4,once,-,TRBJ2-6,TGTGCCGCCAGAGGATGGACAGTCAGCTCTGGGGCCAACGTCCTGACTTTC,CAARGWTVSSGANVLTF
TRBV6-5,-,-,TRBJ1-5,TGTGCCAGCAGTTACTCCCGGGACATAAGGAGTCAGCCCCAGCATTTT,CASSYSRDIRSQPQHF
TRBV27,once,TRBD1,TRBJ1-2,TGTGCCAGCAGTTTCAGGGGGCAGGGCTATGGCTACACCTTC,CASSFRGQGYGYTF
TRBV11-3,-,-,TRBJ2-1,TGTGCCAGCAGCCCAGTCGGGGGACCCTACAATGAGCAGTTCTTC,CASSPVGGPYNEQFF
TRBV5-1,-,-,TRBJ2-5,TGCGCCAGCAGCTTAGGGGGTCAAGAGACCCAGTACTTC,CASSLGGQETQYF
TRBV5-4,-,-,TRBJ1-1,TGTGCCAGCAGCCAAGAGGCCGTCAGCAAAAACACTGAAGCTTTCTTT,CASSQEAVSKNTEAFF
TRBV28,few,-,TRBJ2-7,TGTGCCAGCAGCCGCGGGGCCGCCAACGAGCAGTACTTC,CASSRGAANEQYF
TRBV13,once,TRBD2,TRBJ2-3,TGTGCCAGCAGCCCGGGGACTAGCGGTAGAGGTGGCGCAGATACGCAGTATTTT,CASSPGTSGRGGADTQYF
TRBV25-1,-,-,TRBJ1-3,TGTGCCAGCAGTGAAAGGACTTCTTCTGGAAACACCATATATTTT,CASSERTSSGNTIYF
TRBV7-9,-,-,TRBJ1-5,TGTGCCAGCAGCTTAGCGAGCGGGAGTCAGCCCCAGCATTTT,CASSLASGSQPQHF
TRBV5-1,-,-,TRBJ2-4,TGCGCCAGCAGCTTGTGGCGGGACAGTAACATTCAGTACTTC,CASSLWRDSNIQYF
TRBV6-1,-,TRBD1,TRBJ2-1,TGTGCCAGCACGGACAGGGAGGTGTACAATGAGCAGTTCTTC,CASTDREVYNEQFF
TRBV14,-,TRBD1,TRBJ1-1,TGTGCCAGCAGCCAAGGACAGGGGTGGACTGAAGCTTTCTTT,CASSQGQGWTEAFF
TRBV27,-,-,TRBJ1-1,TGTGCCAGCAGTTTGCCCGACAGGCGGGAAGCTTTCTTT,CASSLPDRREAFF
TRBV2,-,-,TRBJ1-1,TGTGCCAACAAAATACAGGGATTCGGAGAAGCTTTCTTT,CANKIQGFGEAFF
TRBV7-9,-,TRBD1,TRBJ1-2,TGTGCCTCCCTCCCCAGGACAGGGGGCGGCTACACCTTC,CASLPRTGGGYTF
TRBV6-6,-,TRBD1,TRBJ1-2,TGTGCCAGCAGTTACGTCGGACAGGGTGACTATGGCTACACCTTC,CASSYVGQGDYGYTF
TRBV9,-,TRBD2,TRBJ2-7,TGTGCCAGCAGCTTTAGCGGGATCTCCTACGAGCAGTACTTC,CASSFSGISYEQYF
TRBV6-5,-,-,TRBJ2-2,TGTGCCAGCAGTTCTCTCCTAGCGCTCGGGGAGCTGTTTTTT,CASSSLLALGELFF
TRBV6-5,-,-,TRBJ2-3,TGTGCCAGCAGTTACCCACCCCTAGGCGATGGTACGCAGTATTTT,CASSYPPLGDGTQYF
TRBV4-1,-,TRBD1,TRBJ1-5,TGCGCCAGCAGCCAAGTTCCGAGAGGGGGCAGCAATCAGCCCCAGCATTTT,CASSQVPRGGSNQPQHF
TRBV2,-,-,TRBJ1-3,TGTGCCAGCAGTGATCATACAGGGACTATACCCTCCTCTGGAAACACCATATATTTT,CASSDHTGTIPSSGNTIYF
TRBV25-1,-,-,TRBJ1-2,TGTGCCAGCAGTGCTCGGAGTAACTATGGCTACACCTTC,CASSARSNYGYTF